This note documents a single TCR beta chain sequence. This sample is drawn from a study of blood T cell repertoires in COVID-19. Assay: immunoSEQ multiplex PCR; the TCRdb copy retains only in-frame clones and omits some. Found here are around 320,000 clones, around 90% of them singletons; the top ten hold approximately 2%. The germline V gene encodes CDR1 SGHAT and CDR2 FQNNGV. Trimming took 5 bases from V and 2 from J, leaving 12 bases between them. This CDR3 is 14 amino acids long. The genes are TRBV11-2 and TRBJ1-2; a weak D match, TRBD1 (5 bases). The sequence derives from a man aged 18-30 years with active or convalescent COVID-19. The sample consisted of peripheral blood. The CDR3 spells CASSPQGLNYGYTF. DNA for the CDR3: TGTGCCAGCAGCCCCCAGGGTCTAAACTATGGCTACACCTTC.